Listed below are T cell receptor beta chains from one sample, sequenced in a study of cytomegalovirus exposure and HLA in healthy donors. The repertoire was sequenced with immunoSEQ multiplex PCR; TCRdb's copy has only in-frame clones and lacks some. The table shows approximately 150,000 clones, with around nine tenths occurring only once. Material: PBMCs. These receptor sequences come from a woman in her 30s in good health and CMV-seronegative. Both conserved end residues are part of each CDR3. Fields, in order: D gene, V gene, J gene, clone size, CDR3 length, CDR3 protein, CDR3 DNA. The D gene is left open where the match is weak. Not every row has a clone size; where given, it reads once, few, many or a size class.

TRBD1	TRBV5-6	TRBJ1-3	few	15	CASSVDRTSGNTIYF	TGTGCCAGCAGCGTGGACAGGACCTCTGGAAACACCATATATTTT
.	TRBV5-1	TRBJ1-6	.	15	CASSQFGVYNSPLHF	TGCGCCAGCAGCCAATTCGGGGTATATAATTCACCCCTCCACTTT
TRBD1	TRBV15	TRBJ1-5	.	16	CATSRVDRGLNQPQHF	TGTGCCACCAGCAGAGTTGACAGGGGACTCAATCAGCCCCAGCATTTT
.	TRBV4-1	TRBJ2-7	.	15	CASSQGLGGTYEQYF	TGCGCCAGCAGCCAGGGACTGGGCGGGACCTACGAGCAGTACTTC
TRBD1	TRBV27	TRBJ2-1	.	16	CASSLWTGRPYNEQFF	TGTGCCAGCAGTTTATGGACAGGGAGACCCTACAATGAGCAGTTCTTC
.	TRBV18	TRBJ1-2	.	12	CASSPTGMGYTF	TGTGCCAGCTCACCAACAGGGATGGGCTACACCTTC
.	TRBV6-6	TRBJ2-7	.	14	CASRGTPSLDEQYF	TGTGCCAGCAGAGGGACTCCCTCCCTCGACGAGCAGTACTTC
TRBD1	TRBV7-9	TRBJ1-2	.	15	CASSEPGQSFYGYTF	TGTGCCAGCAGCGAGCCGGGACAGAGTTTCTATGGCTACACCTTC
.	TRBV14	TRBJ2-5	.	15	CASSQAQGQQETQYF	TGTGCCAGCAGCCAAGCACAGGGACAACAAGAGACCCAGTACTTC
TRBD1	TRBV7-9	TRBJ2-7	.	13	CASSLPTGDEQYF	TGTGCCAGCAGCTTACCGACAGGGGACGAGCAGTACTTC
TRBD1	TRBV19	TRBJ2-1	.	14	CASSPDGRGYEQFF	TGTGCCAGTAGTCCCGATGGCAGGGGGTATGAGCAGTTCTTC
.	TRBV19	TRBJ1-2	.	14	CASSILGLTNGYTF	TGTGCCAGTAGTATACTAGGCCTTACGAATGGCTACACCTTC
TRBD2	TRBV11-3	TRBJ2-1	few	15	CASSPSGRVDNEQFF	TGTGCCAGCAGCCCTAGCGGGAGGGTCGACAATGAGCAGTTCTTC
.	TRBV30	TRBJ2-7	.	14	CACPLEGSLGEQYF	TGTGCCTGTCCTTTGGAGGGGTCTTTAGGCGAGCAGTACTTC
.	TRBV5-8	TRBJ1-2	.	13	CASSTWSQGGYTF	TGTGCCAGCAGCACCTGGTCGCAGGGGGGCTACACCTTC
TRBD2	TRBV19	TRBJ2-1	.	18	CASSIDQPGTSGRNEQFF	TGTGCCAGTAGTATAGATCAGCCCGGGACTAGCGGGAGGAATGAGCAGTTCTTC
.	TRBV2	TRBJ1-3	.	14	CASSERDIGNTIYF	TGTGCCAGCAGTGAAAGGGACATCGGAAACACCATATATTTT
TRBD1	TRBV10-3	TRBJ2-7	few	14	CAIIRGQGSDEQYF	TGTGCCATCATTAGAGGACAGGGTAGCGACGAGCAGTACTTC
.	TRBV7-8	TRBJ2-5	.	15	CASSNRGRSRETQYF	TGTGCCAGCAGCAATCGGGGTCGGAGTCGGGAGACCCAGTACTTC
.	TRBV5-6	TRBJ2-3	.	15	CASSPPAVPTDTQYF	TGTGCCAGCAGCCCTCCTGCGGTCCCCACAGATACGCAGTATTTT
TRBD2	TRBV5-4	TRBJ2-3	.	16	CASSYPSSGTSDTQYF	TGTGCCAGCAGCTACCCTTCTAGCGGTACCTCAGATACGCAGTATTTT
TRBD2	TRBV7-2	TRBJ2-1	.	15	CASSLVAGAYNEQFF	TGTGCCAGCAGCTTGGTAGCGGGGGCCTACAATGAGCAGTTCTTC